These 8 T cell receptor beta chains share one sample of origin, sequenced in a study of blood T cell repertoires in COVID-19. Measured with immunoSEQ multiplex PCR; TCRdb has only the in-frame clones, and not every one. In the table there are a few hundred thousand clones, more than 85% of which are singletons. Material for sequencing was peripheral blood. Every receptor here comes from a woman aged 55-69 years with COVID-19, enrolled during active disease.

The rearrangement links TRBV4-1 to TRBJ1-6; possible D gene TRBD1, 5 bases. V lost 0 bases to trimming and J lost 7 bases, with 7 bases between them. This CDR3 is 14 amino acids long. CDR1 is MGHRA, CDR2 YSYEKL, per germline. The CDR3 sequence: CASSQDGGNSPLHF. CDR3 nucleotides: TGCGCCAGCAGCCAAGATGGGGGGAATTCACCCCTCCACTTT.

The chain employs TRBV5-6 and TRBJ1-6; D not certain. Germline CDR1 is SGHDT and CDR2 is YYEEEE. Trimming pared 2 bases from V and 8 bases from J, leaving 14 bases between. The length of the CDR3 is 15 residues. CDR3 sequence: CASSFGVGWDSPLHF. CDR3 nucleotides: TGTGCCAGCAGCTTCGGAGTCGGTTGGGATTCACCCCTCCACTTT.

The chain couples TRBV7-9 to TRBJ1-6, with TRBD1 matching 9 bases. This CDR3 contains 14 residues. Unmatched junction bases numbered 4, after V lost 6 bases and J lost 7 bases. Germline V gene lookup returns CDR1 SEHNR and CDR2 FQNEAQ (reference sequence). For the CDR3, the DNA is TGTGCCAGCAGACGGGACAGGGAGAATTCACCCCTCCACTTT. It codes for CASRRDRENSPLHF.

Turning to this clone: Other nucleotide sequences from this sample produce the same CDR3. J is TRBJ2-7 and V is TRBV12-3 or TRBV12-4, with D possibly TRBD2 on 6 matching bases. The CDR3 length is 13 residues. Trimming stripped 2 bases from V and 4 bases from J, with 9 bases between. CDR3 in DNA: TGTGCCAGCAGTTTAAAGGAGGGTTACGAGCAGTACTTC. This sequence encodes CASSLKEGYEQYF.

The J gene is TRBJ2-1, the V gene TRBV7-8; weak D call: TRBD2 (5 bases). The ends were cut back, 5 bases at V and 6 bases at J, with 17 bases in the middle. There are 15 residues in the CDR3. Germline CDR1 SGHVS, CDR2 FQNEAQ. CDR3 DNA sequence: TGTGCCAGCAGCCTAGGGTCGCTAGCTGTCAATGAGCAGTTCTTC. Translation gives CASSLGSLAVNEQFF. The full variable domain, with the rest looked up from reference TRBV7-8 and TRBJ2-1, is GAGVSQSPRYKVAKRGQDVALRCDPISGHVSLFWYQQALGQGPEFLTYFQNEAQLDKSGLPSDRFFAERPEGSVSTLKIQRTQQEDSAVYLCASSLGSLAVNEQFFGPGTRLTVL.

The sample holds a few counts of this clone. In nucleotides, the CDR3 is TGTGCCAGCAGCCAAGGGGCCCGATCCCGTTCCACCATATATTTT. Translated, it gives CASSQGARSRSTIYF. The rearrangement joins TRBV7-2 to TRBJ1-3; possibly TRBD1 for D (5 bases). The germline gives CDR1 SGHTA, CDR2 FQGNSA. Trimming removed 5 bases at V and 9 bases at J, with 20 bases between. This CDR3 is built from 15 residues.

V gene TRBV30 combines with J gene TRBJ1-4; D remains unclear. This CDR3 has 15 amino acids. CDR1 GTSNPN and CDR2 SVGIG come from the germline V gene (reference sequence). V was cut by 0 bases and J by 8 bases, with 16 bases left in between. CDR3 in amino acids: CAWSVTGSWSEKLFF. The CDR3, as DNA: TGTGCCTGGAGTGTAACCGGCAGTTGGAGCGAAAAACTGTTTTTT.

The chain recombines TRBV19 with TRBJ2-6, with D possibly being TRBD1 (6 bases). This CDR3 contains 17 residues. Trimming took off 5 bases at V and 4 bases at J, with 18 bases between the two ends. From germline, CDR1 is LNHDA and CDR2 SQIVND (reference sequence). The CDR3 spells CASSLGAGVMGANVLTF. CDR3 coding DNA: TGTGCCAGTAGTTTGGGGGCTGGGGTGATGGGGGCCAACGTCCTGACTTTC.